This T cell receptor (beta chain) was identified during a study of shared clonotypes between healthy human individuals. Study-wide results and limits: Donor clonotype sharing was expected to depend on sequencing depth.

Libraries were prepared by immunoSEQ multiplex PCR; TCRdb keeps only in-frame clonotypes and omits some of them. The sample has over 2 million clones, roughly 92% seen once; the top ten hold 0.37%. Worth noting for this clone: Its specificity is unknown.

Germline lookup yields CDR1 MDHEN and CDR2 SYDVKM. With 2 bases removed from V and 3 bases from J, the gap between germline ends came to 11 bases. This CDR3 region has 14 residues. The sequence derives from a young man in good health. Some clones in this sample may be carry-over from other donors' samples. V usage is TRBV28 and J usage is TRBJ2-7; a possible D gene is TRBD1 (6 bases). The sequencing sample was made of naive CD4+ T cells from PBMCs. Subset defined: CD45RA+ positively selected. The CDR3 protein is CASSLIGDNYEQYF. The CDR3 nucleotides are TGTGCCAGCAGTTTAATTGGGGACAACTACGAGCAGTACTTC.